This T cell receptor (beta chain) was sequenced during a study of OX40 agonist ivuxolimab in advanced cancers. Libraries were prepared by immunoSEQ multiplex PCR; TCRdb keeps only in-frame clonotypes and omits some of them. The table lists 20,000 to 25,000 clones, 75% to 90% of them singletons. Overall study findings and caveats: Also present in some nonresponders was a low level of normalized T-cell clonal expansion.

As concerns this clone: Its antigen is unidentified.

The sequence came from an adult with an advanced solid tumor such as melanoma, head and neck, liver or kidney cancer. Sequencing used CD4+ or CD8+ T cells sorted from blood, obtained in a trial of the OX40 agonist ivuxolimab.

CDR3 sequence (DNA): TGTGCCAGTAGTCTCTTTCTAATCGCCAATCAGCCCCAGCATTTT. As protein: CASSLFLIANQPQHF. The gene calls are TRBV19 and TRBJ1-5; no definite D call. Per germline, CDR1 LNHDA and CDR2 SQIVND (reference sequence). V was cut by 5 bases and J by 3 bases, with 14 bases left in between. CDR3 length: 15 residues. The variable domain in full, with the rest retrieved from reference TRBV19 and TRBJ1-5, is DGGITQSPKYLFRKEGQNVTLSCEQNLNHDAMYWYRQDPGQGLRLIYYSQIVNDFQKGDIAEGYSVSREKKESFPLTVTSAQKNPTAFYLCASSLFLIANQPQHFGDGTRLSIL.